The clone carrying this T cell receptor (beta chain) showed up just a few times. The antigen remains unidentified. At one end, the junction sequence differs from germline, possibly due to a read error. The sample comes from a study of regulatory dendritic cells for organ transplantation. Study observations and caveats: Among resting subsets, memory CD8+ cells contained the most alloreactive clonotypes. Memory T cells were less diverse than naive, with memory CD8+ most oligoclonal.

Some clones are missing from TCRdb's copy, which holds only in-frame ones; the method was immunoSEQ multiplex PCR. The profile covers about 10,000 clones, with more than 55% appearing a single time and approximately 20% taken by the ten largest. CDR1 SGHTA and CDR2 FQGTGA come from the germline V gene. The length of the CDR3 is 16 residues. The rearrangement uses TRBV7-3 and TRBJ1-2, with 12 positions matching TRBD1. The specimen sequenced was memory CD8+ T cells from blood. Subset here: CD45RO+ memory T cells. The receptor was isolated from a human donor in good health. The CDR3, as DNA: TGTGCCAGCAGTTTAAGCCCCGGGGACAGGGGGCTGGGCTACACCTTC. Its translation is CASSLSPGDRGLGYTF.